Sequencing of this T cell receptor (beta chain) was carried out in a study of beta chain features in type 1 diabetes. Findings and caveats of the study: Significant though moderate, a shortening of TCRB CDR3s appeared in all four CD4+ subsets of Type 1 diabetes patients. Patients showed naive, central memory and Treg TCRB repertoires that appeared more similar than those of healthy donors.

V was cut by 5 bases and J by 7 bases, with 21 bases left in between. Per germline, CDR1 SEHNR and CDR2 FQNEAQ (reference sequence). This CDR3 has 16 amino acids. Reverse transcribing all isolated RNA meant expressed TCRB transcripts were sequenced. The method was immunoSEQ multiplex PCR; TCRdb's version includes in-frame clones alone and lacks a portion of them. Among about 160,000 clones listed, 6.5% to 8.5% were seen once. As to this clone: Its antigen is currently unknown.

This sequence was found in a woman aged 18-35 years with type 1 diabetes. The chain joins TRBV7-9 to TRBJ2-1; perhaps TRBD2 as D (5 bases). What was sequenced was central memory CD4+ T cells from blood. The CDR3 nucleotides read TGTGCCAGCAGCCCCGTGGAGCGGCCTCTCGATAATGAGCAGTTCTTC. It specifies CASSPVERPLDNEQFF.